The sequence of this T cell receptor beta chain was determined in a study of control samples from healthy donors and cancer patients (dated by TCRdb to about 2020). The method was the immunoSEQ multiplex PCR assay. TCRdb provides this immuneACCESS table in a form limited to in-frame rearrangements. Some clones are lacking; in checked studies, under half of them reflect an unresolved V gene, and why the rest are absent is not known. This sample is represented by some 120,000 clones; 90% of them were singletons. Around 2.5% of the sample comes from the top ten. For this clone: Its antigen remains undetermined. No qualities accompany the bases; no much larger clone lies one base away.

The sequencing input was blood. The TCR originated in a man aged 18 to 29 in good health.

The base sequence is TGTGCCAGCGGGATCCGATTAACTGAAGCTTTCTTT. This yields the protein CASGIRLTEAFF. Rearrangement joined TRBV28 to TRBJ1-1; there is no confident call for the D gene. CDR1 and CDR2 are read off the germline V gene as MDHEN and SYDVKM. From its cysteine to its phenylalanine, the CDR3 spans 12 amino acids. Only the CDR3 DNA stays, 36 bases, in frame from base 1. The germline ends are 12 bases apart after V is trimmed by 8 bases and J by 5 bases. Outside the CDR3, residues come from the reference TRBV28 and TRBJ1-1 proteins, so the full variable domain is: DVKVTQSSRYLVKRTGEKVFLECVQDMDHENMFWYRQDPGLGLRLIYFSYDVKMKEKGDIPEGYSVSREKKERFSLILESASTNQTSMYLCASGIRLTEAFFGQGTRLTVV.